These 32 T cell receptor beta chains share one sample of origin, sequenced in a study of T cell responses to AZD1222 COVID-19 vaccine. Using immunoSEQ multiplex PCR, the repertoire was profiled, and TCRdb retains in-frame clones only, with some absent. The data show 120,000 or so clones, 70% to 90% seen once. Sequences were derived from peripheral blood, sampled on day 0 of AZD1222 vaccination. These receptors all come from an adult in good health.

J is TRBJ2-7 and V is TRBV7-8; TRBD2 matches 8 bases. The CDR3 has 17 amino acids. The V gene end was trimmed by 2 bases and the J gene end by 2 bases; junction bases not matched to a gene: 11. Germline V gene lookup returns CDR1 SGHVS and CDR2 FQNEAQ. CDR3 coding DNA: TGTGCCAGCAGCTTATCAGCGGGAGCGAATCCTACCTACGAGCAGTACTTC. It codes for CASSLSAGANPTYEQYF. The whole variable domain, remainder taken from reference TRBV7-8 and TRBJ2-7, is GAGVSQSPRYKVAKRGQDVALRCDPISGHVSLFWYQQALGQGPEFLTYFQNEAQLDKSGLPSDRFFAERPEGSVSTLKIQRTQQEDSAVYLCASSLSAGANPTYEQYFGPGTRLTVT.

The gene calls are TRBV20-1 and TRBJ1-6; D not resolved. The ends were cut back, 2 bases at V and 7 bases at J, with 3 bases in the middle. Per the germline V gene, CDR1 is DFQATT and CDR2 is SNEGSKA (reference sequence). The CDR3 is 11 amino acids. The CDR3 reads CSARQNSPLHF. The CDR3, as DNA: TGCAGTGCTAGACAGAATTCACCCCTCCACTTT.

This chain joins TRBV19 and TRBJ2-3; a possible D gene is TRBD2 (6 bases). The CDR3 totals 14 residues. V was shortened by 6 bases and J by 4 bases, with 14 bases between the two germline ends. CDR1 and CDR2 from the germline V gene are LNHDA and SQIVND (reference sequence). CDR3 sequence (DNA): TGTGCCAGTAGACTAGCAGTTCAATCAGATACGCAGTATTTT. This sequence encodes CASRLAVQSDTQYF.

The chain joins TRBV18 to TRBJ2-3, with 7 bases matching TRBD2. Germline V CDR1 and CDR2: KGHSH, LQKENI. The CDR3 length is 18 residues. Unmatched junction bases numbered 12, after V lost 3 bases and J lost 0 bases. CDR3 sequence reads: CASSPTSVPPQSTDTQYF. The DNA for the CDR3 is TGTGCCAGCTCACCCACTAGCGTACCCCCTCAAAGCACAGATACGCAGTATTTT.

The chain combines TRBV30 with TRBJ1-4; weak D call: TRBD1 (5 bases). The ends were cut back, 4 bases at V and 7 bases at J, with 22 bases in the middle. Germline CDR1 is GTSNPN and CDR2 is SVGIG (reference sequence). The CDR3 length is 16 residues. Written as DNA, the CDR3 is TGTGCCTGGAAAACAAAGGGGTCAAAACCGGGTGAAAAACTGTTTTTT. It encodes CAWKTKGSKPGEKLFF.

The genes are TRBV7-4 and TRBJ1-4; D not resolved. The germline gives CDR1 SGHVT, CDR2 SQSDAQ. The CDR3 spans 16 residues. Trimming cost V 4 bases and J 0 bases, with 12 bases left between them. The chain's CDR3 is CASSSADGPTNEKLFF. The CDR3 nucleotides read TGTGCCAGCAGCTCCGCCGACGGTCCAACTAATGAAAAACTGTTTTTT.

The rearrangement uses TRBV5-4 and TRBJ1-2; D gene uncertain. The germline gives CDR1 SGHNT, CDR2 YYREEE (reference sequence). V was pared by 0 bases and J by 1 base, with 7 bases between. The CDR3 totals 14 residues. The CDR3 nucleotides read TGTGCCAGCAGCTTGGAGCTTAATAACTATGGCTACACCTTC. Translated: CASSLELNNYGYTF.

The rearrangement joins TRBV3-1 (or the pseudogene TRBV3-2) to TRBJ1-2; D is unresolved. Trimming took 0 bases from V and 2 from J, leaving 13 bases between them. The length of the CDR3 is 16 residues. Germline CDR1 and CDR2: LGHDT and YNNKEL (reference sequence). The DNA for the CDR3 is TGTGCCAGCAGCCAAGATTTGGCCCCTCGCAACTATGGCTACACCTTC. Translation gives CASSQDLAPRNYGYTF.

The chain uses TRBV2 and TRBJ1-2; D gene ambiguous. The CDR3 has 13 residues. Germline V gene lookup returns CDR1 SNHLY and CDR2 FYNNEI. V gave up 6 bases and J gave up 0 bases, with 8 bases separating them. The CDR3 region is CASSSSTNYGYTF. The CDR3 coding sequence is TGTGCCAGCAGCTCGTCTACTAACTATGGCTACACCTTC.

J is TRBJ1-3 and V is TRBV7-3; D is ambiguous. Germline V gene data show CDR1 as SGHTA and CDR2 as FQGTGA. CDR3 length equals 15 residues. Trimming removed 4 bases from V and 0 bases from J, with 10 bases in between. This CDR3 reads CASSSGGPSGNTIYF. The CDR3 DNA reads TGTGCCAGCAGCTCCGGCGGACCCTCTGGAAACACCATATATTTT.

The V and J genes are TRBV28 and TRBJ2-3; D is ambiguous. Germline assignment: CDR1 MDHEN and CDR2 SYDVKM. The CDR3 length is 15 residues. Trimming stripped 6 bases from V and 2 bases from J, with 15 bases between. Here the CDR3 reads CASRPWTESTDTQYF. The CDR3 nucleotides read TGTGCCAGCAGACCCTGGACGGAATCCACAGATACGCAGTATTTT.

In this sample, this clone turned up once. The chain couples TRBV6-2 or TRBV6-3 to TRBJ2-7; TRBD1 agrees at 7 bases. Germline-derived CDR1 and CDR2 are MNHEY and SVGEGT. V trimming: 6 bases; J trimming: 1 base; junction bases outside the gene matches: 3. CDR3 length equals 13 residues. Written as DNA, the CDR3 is TGTGCCAGCAGCGAGACAGGGTCCTACGAGCAGTACTTC. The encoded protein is CASSETGSYEQYF.

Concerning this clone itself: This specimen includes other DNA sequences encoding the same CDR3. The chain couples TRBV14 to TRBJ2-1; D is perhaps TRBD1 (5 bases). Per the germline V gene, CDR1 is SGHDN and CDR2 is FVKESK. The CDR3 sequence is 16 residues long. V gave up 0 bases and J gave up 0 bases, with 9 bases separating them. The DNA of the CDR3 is TGTGCCAGCAGCCAAGACGAGACAGACTCCTACAATGAGCAGTTCTTC. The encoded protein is CASSQDETDSYNEQFF.

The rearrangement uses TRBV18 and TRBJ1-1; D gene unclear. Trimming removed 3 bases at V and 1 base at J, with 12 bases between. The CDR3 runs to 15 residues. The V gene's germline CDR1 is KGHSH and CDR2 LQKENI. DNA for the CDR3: TGTGCCAGCTCACCCGTGATCCGGGGGAACACTGAAGCTTTCTTT. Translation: CASSPVIRGNTEAFF.

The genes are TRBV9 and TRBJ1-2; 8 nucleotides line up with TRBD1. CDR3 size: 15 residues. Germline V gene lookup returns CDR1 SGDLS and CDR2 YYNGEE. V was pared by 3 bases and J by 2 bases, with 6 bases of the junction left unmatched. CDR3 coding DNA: TGTGCCAGCAGCGCCCAGACAGGGGTAAACTATGGCTACACCTTC. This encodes CASSAQTGVNYGYTF.

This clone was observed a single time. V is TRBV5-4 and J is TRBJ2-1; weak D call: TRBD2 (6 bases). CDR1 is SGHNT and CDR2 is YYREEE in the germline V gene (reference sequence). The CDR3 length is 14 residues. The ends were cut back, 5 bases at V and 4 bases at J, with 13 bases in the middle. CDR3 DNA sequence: TGTGCCAGCAGTACCCCTGGGGGGTACAATGAGCAGTTCTTC. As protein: CASSTPGGYNEQFF.

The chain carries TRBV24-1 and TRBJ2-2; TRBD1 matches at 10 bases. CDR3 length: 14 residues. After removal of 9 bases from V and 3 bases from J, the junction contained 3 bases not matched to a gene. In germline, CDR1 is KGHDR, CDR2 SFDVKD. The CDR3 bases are TGTGCCACCCTCGGACAGGGGGACACCGGGGAGCTGTTTTTT. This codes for CATLGQGDTGELFF.

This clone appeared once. DNA of the CDR3: TGTGCCAGCAGCCAAGACTGGACGGGGGGAAACACCATATATTTT. This gives the protein CASSQDWTGGNTIYF. The V call is TRBV3-1 (or the pseudogene TRBV3-2), the J call TRBJ1-3, with D unclear. The CDR3 is made up of 15 amino acids. V was cut by 0 bases and J by 4 bases, with 10 bases left in between. Per the germline V gene, CDR1 is LGHDT and CDR2 is YNNKEL (reference sequence).

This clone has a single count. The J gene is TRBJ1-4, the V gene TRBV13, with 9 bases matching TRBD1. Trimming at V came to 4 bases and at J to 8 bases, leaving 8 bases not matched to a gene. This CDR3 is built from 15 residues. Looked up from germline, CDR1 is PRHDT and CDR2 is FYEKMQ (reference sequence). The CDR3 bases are TGTGCCAGCAGCTCGCGGACAGGGGATTTCGAAAAACTGTTTTTT. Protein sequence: CASSSRTGDFEKLFF.

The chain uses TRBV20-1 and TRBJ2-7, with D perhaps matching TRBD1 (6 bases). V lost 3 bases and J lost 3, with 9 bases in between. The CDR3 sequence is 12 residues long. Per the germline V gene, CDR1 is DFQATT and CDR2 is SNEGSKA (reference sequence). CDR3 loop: CSASGQIYEQYF. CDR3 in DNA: TGCAGTGCTAGTGGACAGATCTACGAGCAGTACTTC.

The CDR3 nucleotides are TGTGCCAGCTCACCCACGGAGGGACGGAACACTGAAGCTTTCTTT. This sequence encodes CASSPTEGRNTEAFF. This chain joins TRBV18 and TRBJ1-1, with TRBD1 as a possible D gene (5 bases). From germline, CDR1 is KGHSH and CDR2 LQKENI. The CDR3 runs 15 residues. V was trimmed by 3 bases and J by 1 base, leaving 12 bases between them.

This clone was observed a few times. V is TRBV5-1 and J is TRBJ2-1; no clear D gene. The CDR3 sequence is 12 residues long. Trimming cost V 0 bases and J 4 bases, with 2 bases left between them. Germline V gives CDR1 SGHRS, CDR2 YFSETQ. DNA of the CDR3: TGCGCCAGCAGCTTGGATTACAATGAGCAGTTCTTC. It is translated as CASSLDYNEQFF.

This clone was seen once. DNA for the CDR3: TGTGCCAGCAGTGACGGACTGAGCAATCAGCCCCAGCATTTT. This translates into CASSDGLSNQPQHF. The V and J genes are TRBV6-4 and TRBJ1-5; D gene ambiguous. Trimming took 2 bases from V and 1 from J, leaving 6 bases between them. Germline V lookup: CDR1 MRHNA, CDR2 SNTAGT. This CDR3 is 14 amino acids long.

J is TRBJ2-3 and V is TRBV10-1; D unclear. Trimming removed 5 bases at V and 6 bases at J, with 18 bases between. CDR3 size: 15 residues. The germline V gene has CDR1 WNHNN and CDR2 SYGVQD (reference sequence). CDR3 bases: TGCGCCAGCAGTCAAAATCTGAAGAAAACGGATACGCAGTATTTT. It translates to CASSQNLKKTDTQYF.

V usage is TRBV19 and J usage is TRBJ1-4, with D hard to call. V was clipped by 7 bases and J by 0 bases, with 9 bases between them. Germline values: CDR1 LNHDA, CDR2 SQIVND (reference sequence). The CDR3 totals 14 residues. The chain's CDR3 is CASMGFATNEKLFF. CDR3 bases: TGTGCCAGTATGGGATTTGCAACTAATGAAAAACTGTTTTTT.

In DNA form, the CDR3 reads TGTGCCTGGAAATTGAGAATCCCCTATGGCTACACCTTC. Protein product: CAWKLRIPYGYTF. The chain carries TRBV30 and TRBJ1-2, with D uncertain. Germline loops: CDR1 GTSNPN, CDR2 SVGIG (reference sequence). The CDR3 runs 13 residues. Trimming shortened V by 4 bases and J by 4 bases, and 13 bases separated the two germline ends.

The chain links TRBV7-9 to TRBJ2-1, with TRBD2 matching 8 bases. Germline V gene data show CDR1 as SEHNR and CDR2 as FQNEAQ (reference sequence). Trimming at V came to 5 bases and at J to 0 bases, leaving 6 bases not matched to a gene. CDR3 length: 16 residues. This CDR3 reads CASSVYSGSSYNEQFF. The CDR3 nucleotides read TGTGCCAGCAGCGTCTACAGCGGGAGCTCCTACAATGAGCAGTTCTTC. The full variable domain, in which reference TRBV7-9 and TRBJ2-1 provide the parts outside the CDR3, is DTGVSQNPRHKITKRGQNVTFRCDPISEHNRLYWYRQTLGQGPEFLTYFQNEAQLEKSRLLSDRFSAERPKGSFSTLEIQRTEQGDSAMYLCASSVYSGSSYNEQFFGPGTRLTVL.

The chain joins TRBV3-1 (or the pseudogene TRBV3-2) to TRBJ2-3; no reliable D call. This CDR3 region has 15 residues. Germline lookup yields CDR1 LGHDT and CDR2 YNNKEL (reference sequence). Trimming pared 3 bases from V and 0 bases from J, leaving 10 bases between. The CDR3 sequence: CASSQWSASTDTQYF. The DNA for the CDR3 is TGTGCCAGCAGCCAGTGGTCTGCTAGCACAGATACGCAGTATTTT.

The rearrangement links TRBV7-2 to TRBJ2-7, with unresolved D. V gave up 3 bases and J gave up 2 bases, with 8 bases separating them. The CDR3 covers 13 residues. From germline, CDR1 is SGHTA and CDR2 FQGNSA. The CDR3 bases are TGTGCCAGCAGCTTCAATAGCCCCTACGAGCAGTACTTC. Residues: CASSFNSPYEQYF.

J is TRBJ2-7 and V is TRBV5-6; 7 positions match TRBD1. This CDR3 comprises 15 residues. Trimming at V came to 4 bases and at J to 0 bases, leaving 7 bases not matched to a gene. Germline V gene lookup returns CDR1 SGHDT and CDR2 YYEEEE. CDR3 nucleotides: TGTGCCAGCAGCCGATATGGGACAGCCTCCTACGAGCAGTACTTC. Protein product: CASSRYGTASYEQYF.

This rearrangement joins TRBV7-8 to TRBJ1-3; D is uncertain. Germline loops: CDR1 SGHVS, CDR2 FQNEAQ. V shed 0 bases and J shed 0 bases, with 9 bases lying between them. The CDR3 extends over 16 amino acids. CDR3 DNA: TGTGCCAGCAGCTTAGCGGGGAGGCCCTCTGGAAACACCATATATTTT. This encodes CASSLAGRPSGNTIYF.

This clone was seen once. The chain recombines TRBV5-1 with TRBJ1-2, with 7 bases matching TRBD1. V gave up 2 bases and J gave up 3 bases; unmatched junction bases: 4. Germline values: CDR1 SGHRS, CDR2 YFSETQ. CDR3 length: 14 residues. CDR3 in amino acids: CASSLPTGDYGYTF. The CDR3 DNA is TGCGCCAGCAGCTTACCTACAGGGGACTATGGCTACACCTTC.